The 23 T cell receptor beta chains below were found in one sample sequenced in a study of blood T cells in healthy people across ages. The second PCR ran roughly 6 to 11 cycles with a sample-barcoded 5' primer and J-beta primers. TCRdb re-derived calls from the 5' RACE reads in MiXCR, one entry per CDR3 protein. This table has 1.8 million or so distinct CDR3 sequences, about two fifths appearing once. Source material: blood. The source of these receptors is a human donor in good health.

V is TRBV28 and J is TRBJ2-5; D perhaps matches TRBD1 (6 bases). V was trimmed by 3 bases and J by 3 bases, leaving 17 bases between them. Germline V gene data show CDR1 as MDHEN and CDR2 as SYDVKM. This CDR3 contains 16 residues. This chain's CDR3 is CASSFMSTGAEETQYF. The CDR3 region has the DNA TGTGCCAGCAGTTTCATGTCGACAGGCGCGGAAGAGACCCAGTACTTC.

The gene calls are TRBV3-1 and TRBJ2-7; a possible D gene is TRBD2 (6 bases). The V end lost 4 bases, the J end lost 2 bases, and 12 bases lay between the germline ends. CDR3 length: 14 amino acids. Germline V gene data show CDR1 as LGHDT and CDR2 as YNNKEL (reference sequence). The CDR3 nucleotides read TGTGCCAGCAGCCTTCGGGACTTCGCCTACGAGCAGTACTTC. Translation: CASSLRDFAYEQYF.

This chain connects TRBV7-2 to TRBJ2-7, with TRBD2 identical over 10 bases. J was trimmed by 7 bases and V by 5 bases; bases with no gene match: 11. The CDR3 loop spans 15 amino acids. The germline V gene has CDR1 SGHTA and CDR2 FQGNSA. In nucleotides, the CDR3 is TGTGCCAGCAGCCCACAGCGGGGGGGCCTAGGTGAGCAGTACTTC. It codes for CASSPQRGGLGEQYF. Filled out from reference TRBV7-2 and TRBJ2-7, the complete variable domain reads GAGVSQSPSNKVTEKGKDVELRCDPISGHTALYWYRQSLGQGLEFLIYFQGNSAPDKSGLPSDRFSAERTGGSVSTLTIQRTQQEDSAVYLCASSPQRGGLGEQYFGPGTRLTVT.

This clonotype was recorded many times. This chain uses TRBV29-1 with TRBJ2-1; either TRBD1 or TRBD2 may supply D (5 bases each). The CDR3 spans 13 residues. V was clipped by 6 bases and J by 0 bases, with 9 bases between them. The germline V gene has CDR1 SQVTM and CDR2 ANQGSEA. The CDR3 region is CSVRDLSYNEQFF. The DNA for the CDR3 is TGCAGCGTCAGGGACCTCTCCTACAATGAGCAGTTCTTC.

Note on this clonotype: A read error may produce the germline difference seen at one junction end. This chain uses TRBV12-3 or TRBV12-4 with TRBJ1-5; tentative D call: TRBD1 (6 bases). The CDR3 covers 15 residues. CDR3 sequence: CASSSDQGKGQPRHF. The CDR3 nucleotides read TGTGCCAGCAGTTCCGATCAGGGGAAAGGGCAGCCCCGGCATTTT.

The CDR3 DNA is TGTGCCACCAGTGATTTGCAGAATACAGAAGAGACCCAGTACTTC. Translating gives CATSDLQNTEETQYF. The chain combines TRBV24-1 with TRBJ2-5; D not certain. Trimming removed 0 bases from V and 3 bases from J, with 10 bases in between. CDR3 length: 15 residues. CDR1 and CDR2 from the germline V gene are KGHDR and SFDVKD.

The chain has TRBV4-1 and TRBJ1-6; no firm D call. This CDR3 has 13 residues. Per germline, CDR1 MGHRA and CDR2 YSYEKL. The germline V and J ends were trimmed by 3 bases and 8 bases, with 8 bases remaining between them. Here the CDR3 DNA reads TGCGCCAGCAGCCAGGATTGGGATTCACCCCTCCACTTT. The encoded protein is CASSQDWDSPLHF.

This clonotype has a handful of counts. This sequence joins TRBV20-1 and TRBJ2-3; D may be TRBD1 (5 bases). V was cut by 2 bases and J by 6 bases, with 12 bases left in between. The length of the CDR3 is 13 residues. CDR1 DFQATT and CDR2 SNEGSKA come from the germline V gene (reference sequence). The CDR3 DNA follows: TGCAGTGCTAGATGGGGCCCGAGCGATACGCAGTATTTT. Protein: CSARWGPSDTQYF.

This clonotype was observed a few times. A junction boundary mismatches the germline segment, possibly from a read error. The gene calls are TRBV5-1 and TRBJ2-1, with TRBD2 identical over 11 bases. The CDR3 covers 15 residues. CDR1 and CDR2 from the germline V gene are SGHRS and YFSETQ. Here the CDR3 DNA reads TGTGCCAGCAGTTGGGGACTAGCGGACTACAATGAGCAGTTCTTC. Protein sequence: CASSWGLADYNEQFF.

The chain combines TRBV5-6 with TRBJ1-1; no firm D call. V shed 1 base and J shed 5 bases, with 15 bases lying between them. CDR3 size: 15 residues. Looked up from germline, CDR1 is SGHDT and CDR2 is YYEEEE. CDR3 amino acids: CASSLYPDERTEAFF. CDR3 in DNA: TGTGCCAGCAGCTTGTATCCGGACGAAAGAACTGAAGCTTTCTTT. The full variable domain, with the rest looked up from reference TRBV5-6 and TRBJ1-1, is DAGVTQSPTHLIKTRGQQVTLRCSPKSGHDTVSWYQQALGQGPQFIFQYYEEEERQRGNFPDRFSGHQFPNYSSELNVNALLLGDSALYLCASSLYPDERTEAFFGQGTRLTVV.

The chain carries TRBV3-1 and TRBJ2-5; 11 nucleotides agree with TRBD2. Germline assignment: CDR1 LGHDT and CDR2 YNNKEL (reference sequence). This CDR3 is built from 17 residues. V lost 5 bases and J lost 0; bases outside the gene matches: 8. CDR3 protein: CASSFGTSGPYQETQYF. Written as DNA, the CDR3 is TGTGCCAGCAGCTTTGGGACTAGCGGACCGTACCAAGAGACCCAGTACTTC.

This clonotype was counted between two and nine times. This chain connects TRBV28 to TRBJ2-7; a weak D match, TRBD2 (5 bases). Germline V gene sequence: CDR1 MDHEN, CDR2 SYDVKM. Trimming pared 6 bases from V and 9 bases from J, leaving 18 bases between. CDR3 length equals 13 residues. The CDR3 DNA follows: TGTGCCAGCAGCCCCACACGATTACTAGGGCAGTACTTC. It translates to CASSPTRLLGQYF.

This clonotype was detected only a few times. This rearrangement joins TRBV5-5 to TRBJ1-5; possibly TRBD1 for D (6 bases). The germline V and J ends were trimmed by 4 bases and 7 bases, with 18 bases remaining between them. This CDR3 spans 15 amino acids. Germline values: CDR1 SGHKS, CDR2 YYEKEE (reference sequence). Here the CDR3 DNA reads TGTGCCAGCAGCCTCTCGCAGGGGTTGGAACAGCCCCAGCATTTT. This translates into CASSLSQGLEQPQHF. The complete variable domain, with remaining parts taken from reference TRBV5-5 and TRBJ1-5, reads DAGVTQSPTHLIKTRGQQVTLRCSPISGHKSVSWYQQVLGQGPQFIFQYYEKEERGRGNFPDRFSARQFPNYSSELNVNALLLGDSALYLCASSLSQGLEQPQHFGDGTRLSIL.

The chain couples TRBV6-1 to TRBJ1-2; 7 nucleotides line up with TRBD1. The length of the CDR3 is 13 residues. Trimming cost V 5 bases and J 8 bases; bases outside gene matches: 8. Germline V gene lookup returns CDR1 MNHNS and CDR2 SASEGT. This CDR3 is CASSSTRTGGYTF. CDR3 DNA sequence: TGTGCCAGCAGTTCGACGAGGACAGGCGGCTACACCTTC.

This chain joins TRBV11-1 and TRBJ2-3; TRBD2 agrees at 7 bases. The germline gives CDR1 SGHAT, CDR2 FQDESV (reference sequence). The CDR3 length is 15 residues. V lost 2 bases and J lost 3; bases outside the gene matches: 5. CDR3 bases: TGTGCCAGCAGCTTATGGGGAGGGCAAACAGATACGCAGTATTTT. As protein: CASSLWGGQTDTQYF.

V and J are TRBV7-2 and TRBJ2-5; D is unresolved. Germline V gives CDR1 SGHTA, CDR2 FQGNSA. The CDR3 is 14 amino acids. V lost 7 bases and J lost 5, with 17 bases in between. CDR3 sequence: CASMLGGMGETQYF. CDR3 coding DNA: TGTGCCAGCATGCTGGGCGGTATGGGGGAGACCCAGTACTTC.

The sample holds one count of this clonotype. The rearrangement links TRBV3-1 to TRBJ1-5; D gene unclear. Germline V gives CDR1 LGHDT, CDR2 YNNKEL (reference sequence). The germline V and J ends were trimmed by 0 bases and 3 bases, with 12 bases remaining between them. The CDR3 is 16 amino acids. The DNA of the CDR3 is TGTGCCAGCAGCCAAGAGGGTGCGGGTTACAATCAGCCCCAGCATTTT. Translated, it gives CASSQEGAGYNQPQHF.

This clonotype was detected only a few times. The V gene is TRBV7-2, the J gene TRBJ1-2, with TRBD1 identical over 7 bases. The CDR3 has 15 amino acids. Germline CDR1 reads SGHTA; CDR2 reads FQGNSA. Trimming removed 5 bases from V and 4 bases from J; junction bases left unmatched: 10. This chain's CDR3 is CASSRTADRIYGYTF. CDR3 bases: TGTGCCAGCAGCCGGACGGCGGACAGGATCTATGGCTACACCTTC.

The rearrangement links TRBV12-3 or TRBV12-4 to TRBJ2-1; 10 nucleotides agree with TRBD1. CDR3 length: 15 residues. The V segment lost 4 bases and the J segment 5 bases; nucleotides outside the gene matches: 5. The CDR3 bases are TGTGCCAGCAGTTATGGACAGGGGGTCAACAATGAGCAGTTCTTC. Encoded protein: CASSYGQGVNNEQFF.

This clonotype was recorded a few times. This CDR3 is CASSVPGVRNEQFF. CDR3 sequence (DNA): TGTGCCAGCAGCGTCCCAGGGGTTCGCAATGAGCAGTTCTTC. The chain uses TRBV13 and TRBJ2-1; weak D call: TRBD1 (6 bases). Trimming left V 5 bases short and J 6 bases short, with 14 bases between. This CDR3 spans 14 amino acids. The V gene's germline CDR1 is PRHDT and CDR2 FYEKMQ (reference sequence).

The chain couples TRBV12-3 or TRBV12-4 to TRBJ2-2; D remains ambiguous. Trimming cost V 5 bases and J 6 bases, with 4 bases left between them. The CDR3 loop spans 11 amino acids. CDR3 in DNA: TGTGCCAGCAGTGGGGCCGGGGAGCTGTTTTTT. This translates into CASSGAGELFF.

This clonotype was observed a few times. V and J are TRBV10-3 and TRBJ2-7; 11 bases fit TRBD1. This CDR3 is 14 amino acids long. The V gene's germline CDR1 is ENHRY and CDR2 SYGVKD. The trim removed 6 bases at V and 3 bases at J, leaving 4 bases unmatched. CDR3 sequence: CAIRGQGVLYEQYF. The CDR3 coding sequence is TGTGCCATCAGGGGACAGGGGGTGCTCTACGAGCAGTACTTC.

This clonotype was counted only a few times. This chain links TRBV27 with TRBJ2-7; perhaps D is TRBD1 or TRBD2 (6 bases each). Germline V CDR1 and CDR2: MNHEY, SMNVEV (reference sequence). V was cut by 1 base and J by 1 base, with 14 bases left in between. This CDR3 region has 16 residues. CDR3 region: CASSLLGGSTSYEQYF. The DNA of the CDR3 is TGTGCCAGCAGTTTATTAGGGGGGTCCACATCCTACGAGCAGTACTTC.